The source of this T cell receptor (beta chain) is a study of T cells in Graves' hyperthyroidism and ophthalmopathy. This clonotype was counted ten times or more. The antigen is not known. The V gene lost 4 bases and the J gene lost 0 bases, with 8 bases spanning the gap. CDR1 and CDR2 (germline): SGHRS, YFSETQ. The CDR3 covers 15 residues. Notes on the study in general: With a median lead of about six months before onset, the model predicted ophthalmopathy.

Predating any ophthalmopathy symptoms, the blood sample was taken at first hyperthyroidism diagnosis. Amplification yielded TCR beta CDR3 regions, with RNA transcripts as the source. The TCR CDR3 was amplified in a first-round RT-PCR using the HTBI primer set. TCRdb itself ran the multiplex PCR reads through MiXCR, one entry per CDR3 protein. The table shows approximately 600,000 distinct CDR3 sequences, with approximately 15% occurring only once. The sequenced sample was blood. This TCR derives from a woman aged 25 to 39 with Graves' hyperthyroidism that later progressed to Graves' ophthalmopathy. The genes are TRBV5-1 and TRBJ2-6, with D uncertain. The CDR3 nucleotides read TGCGCCAGCAGCCCAGACATCTCTGGGGCCAACGTCCTGACTTTC. Translation: CASSPDISGANVLTF.